This T cell receptor beta chain was sequenced during a study of cytomegalovirus exposure and HLA in healthy donors. Study context: The early release's HLA-typed donors yielded approximately 81 million unique TCRs. General study points: Overall, approximately 180 TCR beta chains were annotated as cytomegalovirus-associated.

Details on this clone: Its antigen is undetermined.

V gave up 2 bases and J gave up 10 bases, with 9 bases separating them. Germline values: CDR1 SGHNT, CDR2 YENEEA. The CDR3 extends over 12 amino acids. The PCR employed 60 Vbeta primers together with 13 Jbeta primers. Some clones are missing from TCRdb's copy, which holds only in-frame ones; the method was immunoSEQ multiplex PCR. The sample has over 70,000 clones, 75% to 85% seen once; the top ten hold 32%. The specimen was PBMCs. The chain links TRBV11-3 to TRBJ2-1; D perhaps matches TRBD1 (6 bases). The source of this sequence is a man aged 45-60 years in good health and CMV-seropositive. The CDR3 region has the DNA TGTGCCAGCAGCTTAAGAGGGGGAGAGCAGTTCTTC. This sequence encodes CASSLRGGEQFF.